This T cell receptor beta chain was profiled in a study of T cells in Graves' hyperthyroidism and ophthalmopathy. TCR beta CDR3 regions were amplified from RNA transcripts. The HTBI primer set served for first-round RT-PCR of the TCR CDR3. TCRdb re-analysed the multiplex PCR reads in MiXCR, keeping a single row per CDR3 protein. The data hold fewer than 550,000 distinct CDR3 sequences, with about a sixth observed a single time. Sample: blood. The clonotype originates from a woman under 30 with Graves' hyperthyroidism.

CDR3 nucleotides: TGTGCCAGCAGTTTATTCCCGAATGAAAAACTGTTTTTT. It specifies CASSLFPNEKLFF. This rearrangement joins TRBV12-3 or TRBV12-4 to TRBJ1-4; D ambiguous. Trimming pared 2 bases from V and 5 bases from J, leaving 6 bases between. This CDR3 spans 13 amino acids.